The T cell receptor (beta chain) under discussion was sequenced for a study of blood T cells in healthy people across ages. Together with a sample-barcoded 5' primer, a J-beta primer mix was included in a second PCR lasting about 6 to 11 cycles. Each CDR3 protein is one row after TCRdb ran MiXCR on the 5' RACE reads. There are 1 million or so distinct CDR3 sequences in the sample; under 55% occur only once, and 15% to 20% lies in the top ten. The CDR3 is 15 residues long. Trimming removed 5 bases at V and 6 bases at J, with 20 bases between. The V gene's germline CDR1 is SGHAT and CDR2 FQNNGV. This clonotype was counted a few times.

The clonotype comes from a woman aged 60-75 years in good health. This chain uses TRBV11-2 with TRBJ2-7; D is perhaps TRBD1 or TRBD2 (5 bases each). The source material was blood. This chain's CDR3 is CASSPSGPRYSEQYF. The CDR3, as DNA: TGTGCCAGCAGCCCCTCGGGACCGCGTTATAGCGAGCAGTACTTC.